The sequence of this T cell receptor beta chain was determined in a study of OX40 agonist ivuxolimab in advanced cancers. Study information: All patients had ivuxolimab intravenously every 2 weeks at 0.01 to 10 mg/kg.

TCRdb's copy holds only in-frame clones and misses some; the assay was immunoSEQ multiplex PCR. Of over 55,000 clones in the sample, about 84% are singletons; the top ten hold less than 9.5%. CDR3 size: 18 residues. The rearrangement uses TRBV21-1 and TRBJ2-5; no DNA check was done on the table's D call, TRBD1. TRBV21-1 constitutes a pseudogene. This receptor was obtained from an adult with an advanced solid tumor such as melanoma, head and neck, liver or kidney cancer. Sample: CD4+ or CD8+ T cells sorted from blood, taken in a trial of the OX40 agonist ivuxolimab. CDR3 residues: CASSKEVQGRSTQETQYF. In DNA form, the CDR3 reads TGTGCCAGCAGCAAAGAGGTACAGGGCCGCTCGACGCAAGAGACCCAGTACTTC.